This entry describes one TCR beta chain. This clone has only one observation. Its antigen remains unidentified. The record has no base qualities; no much larger clone is one base away. The sample is drawn from a study of identifying expanded T cells in peripheral blood (dated by TCRdb to about 2019). About the full investigation: Technical replicates were generated by sequencing separate aliquots of the same genomic DNA pool, and four replicates were compared pairwise.

What the study reported, not specific to this receptor: The authors expected that biological variance in healthy repertoires might rise further over much longer intervals, such as months to years. Across all healthy-donor time intervals, the beta-binomial model significantly cut both the number of clones called differentially abundant and the false-positive rate. For all healthy donors, the variance in clone template counts between two-week samples rose significantly as total template count increased. Around 1.2 differentially abundant clones were flagged by the binomial model between technical replicates, whereas about 16.4 and 19 were flagged over approximately two weeks and four weeks, respectively.

The junction shows trimming of 0 bases on V and 0 bases on J, plus 12 bases between the germline ends. CDR1 is given as SGHKS and CDR2 as YYEKEE, both from the germline V gene (reference sequence). The CDR3 goes from the cysteine to the phenylalanine over 16 residues. The CDR3 DNA has 48 bases and is translated from base 1. TCRbeta CDR3 regions were profiled with the immunoSEQ Assay using bias-controlled multiplex PCR amplification of genomic DNA. The authors' analysis ran thus. The absolute abundance of each unique TCRbeta CDR3 region was quantified after sequences were collapsed and filtered. Differential abundance was tested with a binomial (Fisher-equivalent) model and with a beta-binomial model adding time-dependent variance fitted from healthy donors. Any clone with fewer than 5 combined templates was excluded, and a clone was called differentially abundant if its Benjamini-Hochberg FDR was below 0.01. In the beta-binomial model, variance was expressed as a function of the total template count across the two samples, in the form v = (b*log(k)+a)^2. TCRdb obtained this table from immuneACCESS and retained in-frame rearrangements with V and J assigned. These tables miss some clones; where compared with another copy, unresolved V genes account for less than half of the shortfall, and the remainder is unexplained. V and J calls and clone size come straight from that table; D and trimming were deduced from the DNA. The sample yields tens of thousands of clones; roughly 84% were counted once. Of the sample, 4% to 5.5% falls within the top ten clones.

During the collection period, no immune events, such as infections, were documented for the healthy donors. To calibrate time-dependent variance in a beta-binomial model of T-cell clone differential abundance, blood repertoires from healthy donors were used as a training cohort. The training cohort was composed of approximately ten healthy donors, 3 female and 7 male. An age range of about 25 to 64 years, with an average of roughly 47 years, was recorded for the donors. Whole blood, obtained from a commercial supplier, was collected from each healthy donor at three time points spaced around two weeks apart. For immunosequencing, genomic DNA was extracted from whole blood that had not been sorted.

Here the chain combines TRBV5-5 and TRBJ1-1; the D gene identity is not certain. What was sequenced was blood. The source is a person aged 18-70 years in good health. The CDR3 here reads CASSLESEYMNTEAFF. The DNA is TGTGCCAGCAGCTTGGAATCAGAGTACATGAACACTGAAGCTTTCTTT.